This is a list of T cell receptor beta chains from one sample in a study of CD8+CD57+ T cells in acquired aplastic anemia. In TCRdb, the reads were re-called with MiXCR into one record per CDR3 protein. The top ten clones hold around 45% of a sample with some 150,000 distinct CDR3 sequences, roughly two thirds of them seen once. Specimen: sorted CD4+, CD8+, or CD8+CD57+ T cells (not recorded which) from PBMCs. These receptors were collected from a human donor with aplastic anemia. The CDR3 runs from the conserved cysteine through the conserved F or W. Each record gives: J gene, V gene, D gene, clone size, CDR3 protein, CDR3 DNA. D genes are given only for firm matches. The size entry is marked missing in some rows and otherwise reads once, few, many or a size class.

TRBJ2-2	TRBV4-3	-	-	CASSQLVLNTGELFF	TGCGCCAGCAGCCAGTTAGTCCTGAACACCGGGGAGCTGTTTTTT
TRBJ1-5	TRBV19	-	-	CASSRGYDQPQHF	TGTGCCAGTTCCCGGGGTTACGATCAGCCCCAGCATTTT
TRBJ2-1	TRBV11-2	TRBD1	once	CASSRDRAGDNEQFF	TGTGCCAGCAGTAGGGACAGGGCAGGGGACAATGAGCAGTTCTTC
TRBJ1-6	TRBV9	-	-	CASSSLDSIGNSPLHF	TGTGCCAGCAGCTCTTTGGACAGTATCGGTAATTCACCCCTCCACTTT
TRBJ2-1	TRBV25-1	TRBD2	few	CASSPTWTSNEQFF	TGTGCCAGCAGTCCAACATGGACTAGCAATGAGCAGTTCTTC
TRBJ2-7	TRBV19	-	-	CASSKGEPSYEQYF	TGTGCCAGTAGTAAAGGGGAGCCTAGCTACGAGCAGTACTTC
TRBJ2-2	TRBV7-2	-	-	CASSWPNTGELFF	TGTGCCAGCAGCTGGCCAAACACCGGGGAGCTGTTTTTT
TRBJ2-7	TRBV7-9	-	-	CASSISHEQYF	TGTGCCAGCTCCATTAGCCACGAGCAGTACTTC
TRBJ2-7	TRBV19	TRBD1	-	CASSPGTGATYEQYF	TGTGCCAGTAGTCCCGGGACAGGGGCTACCTACGAGCAGTACTTC
TRBJ1-5	TRBV20-1	TRBD1	-	CSASGTGTSNQPQHF	TGCAGTGCTAGTGGGACAGGGACTAGCAATCAGCCCCAGCATTTT
TRBJ1-3	TRBV5-6	-	many	CASSLVGTGNTIYF	TGTGCCAGCAGCTTGGTGGGGACTGGAAACACCATATATTTT
TRBJ1-4	TRBV5-1	-	-	CASSPVGSTSEKLFF	TGCGCCAGCAGCCCCGTAGGCAGTACAAGTGAAAAACTGTTTTTT
TRBJ2-3	TRBV14	-	-	CASSQVAGGGADTQYF	TGTGCCAGCAGCCAGGTCGCTGGAGGGGGCGCAGATACGCAGTATTTT
TRBJ1-5	TRBV7-8	-	-	CASSDDQNQPQHF	TGTGCCAGCAGTGATGACCAAAATCAGCCCCAGCATTTT
TRBJ1-6	TRBV2	-	-	CASTPPVGPLHF	TGTGCCAGCACCCCCCCGGTGGGGCCCCTCCACTTT
TRBJ1-1	TRBV20-1	TRBD1	once	CSAPRTGLNTEAFF	TGCAGTGCCCCTCGGACAGGACTGAACACTGAAGCTTTCTTT
TRBJ2-1	TRBV2	TRBD1	few	CASSSDRGYSYNEQFF	TGTGCCAGCAGTTCGGACAGGGGGTACTCCTACAATGAGCAGTTCTTC
TRBJ1-1	TRBV25-1	TRBD1	-	CASRGDRENTEAFF	TGTGCCAGCAGAGGGGACAGGGAGAACACTGAAGCTTTCTTT
TRBJ2-7	TRBV14	TRBD1	-	CANRTGGEQYF	TGTGCCAACCGGACAGGCGGCGAGCAGTACTTC
TRBJ2-5	TRBV7-2	TRBD2	-	CASSLESGRALGTQYF	TGTGCCAGCAGCTTGGAAAGCGGGAGGGCCCTCGGGACCCAGTACTTC
TRBJ1-2	TRBV24-1	TRBD1	-	CATSAGTVYGYTF	TGTGCCACCAGTGCAGGGACAGTCTATGGCTACACCTTC
TRBJ2-3	TRBV27	TRBD1	-	CASSLGTGVRDTQYF	TGTGCCAGCAGTTTGGGGACAGGGGTGAGAGATACGCAGTATTTT
TRBJ1-2	TRBV20-1	-	-	CSARVAGRFDGYTF	TGCAGTGCTAGAGTGGCAGGGAGGTTTGATGGCTACACCTTC
TRBJ2-7	TRBV29-1	-	-	CSVAPSPYEQYF	TGCAGCGTGGCCCCTAGCCCCTACGAGCAGTACTTC
TRBJ2-7	TRBV2	-	-	CASSPTYGSYEQYF	TGTGCCAGCAGCCCGACTTACGGTTCCTACGAGCAGTACTTC
TRBJ1-2	TRBV7-8	TRBD1	-	CASSEVQGAYGYTF	TGTGCCAGCAGTGAGGTCCAGGGGGCGTATGGCTACACCTTC
TRBJ1-2	TRBV10-3	-	-	CAISESPDGRYGYTF	TGTGCCATCAGTGAGTCGCCCGACGGGCGTTATGGCTACACCTTC
TRBJ2-1	TRBV4-3	TRBD2	-	CASSPGRALNEQFF	TGCGCCAGCAGCCCGGGGAGGGCCCTCAATGAGCAGTTCTTC
TRBJ1-5	TRBV20-1	TRBD1	-	CSVRTGPGSQPQHF	TGCAGTGTTAGGACAGGACCCGGGAGTCAGCCCCAGCATTTT
TRBJ1-2	TRBV7-9	-	-	CASSFGIGNYGYTF	TGTGCCAGCAGCTTTGGGATAGGGAACTATGGCTACACCTTC
TRBJ1-2	TRBV10-3	TRBD1	-	CAISEIHRDRYYGYTF	TGTGCCATCAGCGAAATACACCGGGACAGATACTATGGCTACACCTTC
TRBJ1-1	TRBV20-1	-	-	CSARTLDRNTEAFF	TGCAGTGCTAGGACGCTGGATAGGAACACTGAAGCTTTCTTT
TRBJ2-6	TRBV19	-	-	CASSIGDTRLSGANVLTF	TGTGCCAGTAGTATAGGGGACACCAGACTCTCTGGGGCCAACGTCCTGACTTTC
TRBJ2-7	TRBV20-1	TRBD2	-	CSAPRTSGSSYEQYF	TGCAGTGCTCCCCGGACTAGCGGGAGCTCCTACGAGCAGTACTTC
TRBJ2-1	TRBV19	TRBD2	-	CASSIRLAGLSYNEQFF	TGTGCCAGTAGTATCAGACTAGCGGGGCTCTCCTACAATGAGCAGTTCTTC
TRBJ2-1	TRBV4-1	TRBD2	-	CASSLTGGGGRDNEQFF	TGCGCCAGCAGCCTGACCGGGGGCGGCGGGAGGGACAATGAGCAGTTCTTC
TRBJ2-1	TRBV20-1	-	once	CSDPSGNEQFF	TGCAGCGACCCCTCGGGGAATGAGCAGTTCTTC
TRBJ2-7	TRBV24-1	-	-	CATSDSHEQYF	TGTGCCACCAGTGATTCCCACGAGCAGTACTTC
TRBJ1-2	TRBV15	-	-	CTTSRDFPSPGGYTF	TGTACCACCAGCAGAGATTTCCCATCCCCTGGTGGCTACACCTTC
TRBJ1-1	TRBV6-1	TRBD1	-	CASKGAVTEAFF	TGTGCCAGTAAGGGGGCGGTCACTGAAGCTTTCTTT
TRBJ1-2	TRBV2	-	few	CATSSQGVGYTF	TGTGCCACCAGCTCGCAGGGAGTTGGCTACACCTTC
TRBJ2-5	TRBV7-9	-	-	CASSLVETVGETQYF	TGTGCCAGCAGCTTAGTAGAAACGGTAGGAGAGACCCAGTACTTC
TRBJ2-7	TRBV7-9	TRBD2	few	CASSLTQLAGTEQYF	TGTGCCAGCAGCTTAACCCAGCTAGCGGGAACCGAGCAGTACTTC
TRBJ2-3	TRBV20-1	-	-	CSAETSTDTQYF	TGCAGTGCTGAGACTAGCACAGATACGCAGTATTTT
TRBJ1-1	TRBV5-4	-	-	CASSLIGGRMNTEAFF	TGTGCCAGCAGCTTGATCGGGGGCAGAATGAACACTGAAGCTTTCTTT
TRBJ1-4	TRBV10-3	-	-	CAISDGQGNEKLFF	TGTGCCATCAGTGACGGGCAGGGTAATGAAAAACTGTTTTTT